The clone carrying this TCR beta chain has at least ten counts. What it binds is not known. Universal primer sites and UMIs were introduced during 5'RACE template-switching synthesis of TCR cDNA. TCRdb itself ran the 5' RACE reads through MiXCR, one entry per CDR3 protein. The sample shows more than 95,000 distinct CDR3 sequences, about 7.8% of them seen only once. The record originates from a study of T cells after yellow fever vaccination. Looking at the study overall: Researchers used SMART-Seq v4 Ultra Low Input to prepare fractions that had low cell numbers.

CDR1 and CDR2 from the germline V gene are MNHNS and SASEGT. V lost 7 bases and J lost 1; bases outside the gene matches: 2. The CDR3 contains 13 residues. Regarding the study as a whole: A faster peak, day 5 versus 15, was reached by the weaker secondary response. Abundant clonotypes from the bulk population could get into FACS-sorted repertoires as contaminants.

The specimen comprised CD4+ T cells sorted from PBMCs, sampled about 49 days after the first yellow fever vaccination. This receptor was taken from a man in his late teens or twenties who received the YFV17D yellow fever vaccine. The chain uses TRBV6-1 and TRBJ1-1; 8 bases are shared with TRBD1. CDR3 DNA: TGTGCCAGCATAGGACAGGGGAACACTGAAGCTTTCTTT. Encoded protein: CASIGQGNTEAFF.